The 10 T cell receptor beta chains listed next were all sequenced from one sample in a study of T cells after yellow fever vaccination. One entry per CDR3 protein, called by TCRdb with MiXCR from the 5' RACE reads. The sample gives around 47,000 distinct CDR3 sequences, approximately 6.3% of which show up once; over 14% is in the top ten. The input for sequencing was CD8+ T cells not binding an NS4B(214-222) dextramer, sorted from PBMCs, taken 45 days after the yellow fever booster vaccination. These receptors were collected from a man aged 25-40 years who received the YFV17D yellow fever vaccine.

This clonotype was found many times. V is TRBV21-1 and J is TRBJ2-7; the table's TRBD1 call for D was not verified on the DNA. TRBV21-1 is noted as a pseudogene. This CDR3 has 13 amino acids. CDR3 sequence reads: CASRSPATYEQYF. The DNA for the CDR3 is TGTGCCAGCAGATCCCCCGCTACCTACGAGCAGTACTTC.

This clonotype was seen many times. The V call is TRBV29-1, the J call TRBJ2-3; TRBD1 matches at 7 bases. This CDR3 spans 14 amino acids. CDR1 and CDR2 from the germline V gene are SQVTM and ANQGSEA. Trimming cost V 7 bases and J 8 bases; bases outside gene matches: 15. The CDR3 region is CSARDSKSTVTQYF. The DNA for the CDR3 is TGCAGCGCCCGGGACAGCAAGTCTACTGTTACGCAGTATTTT.

The chain is built from TRBV9 and TRBJ2-7; 7 bases map to TRBD1. Per the germline V gene, CDR1 is SGDLS and CDR2 is YYNGEE. V was clipped by 0 bases and J by 3 bases; unmatched bases: 6. The CDR3 covers 15 residues. CDR3 bases: TGTGCCAGCAGCGTAGGGGAGACAGGGCTCTACGAGCAGTACTTC. Protein sequence: CASSVGETGLYEQYF.

This clonotype has at least ten counts. The chain uses TRBV29-1 and TRBJ2-7, with TRBD1 as a possible D gene (6 bases). The germline CDR1 and CDR2 sequences are SQVTM and ANQGSEA. Trimming took 4 bases from V and 3 from J, leaving 16 bases between them. The CDR3 totals 14 residues. The CDR3 spells CSVVARQGNYEQYF. The CDR3 DNA is TGCAGCGTTGTAGCGCGGCAGGGGAACTACGAGCAGTACTTC.

Ten or more counts support this clonotype. The chain couples TRBV29-1 to TRBJ2-1; D is unclear. The CDR3 runs 13 residues. Germline V gene sequence: CDR1 SQVTM, CDR2 ANQGSEA. The CDR3 here is CRLMGCTYNEQFF. CDR3 sequence (DNA): TGCAGACTGATGGGGTGTACCTACAATGAGCAGTTCTTC.

This clonotype was counted many times. V and J are TRBV23-1 and TRBJ2-3, with D unresolved. Being an ORF, TRBV23-1 has a function that is uncertain. The CDR3 length is 12 residues. Deletions cut 4 bases from V and 5 bases from J, with 7 bases between. The CDR3 DNA reads TGCGCCAGCAGTCGCCATCTAGATACGCAGTATTTT. It translates to CASSRHLDTQYF.

Many counts were recorded for this clonotype. The chain employs TRBV12-3 or TRBV12-4 and TRBJ2-1, with 8 bases lining up with TRBD2. The CDR3 covers 17 residues. J was trimmed by 5 bases and V by 6 bases; bases with no gene match: 15. The CDR3 DNA follows: TGTGCCAGCAGATTGGGCCTGGCGGGAGGATGGGACAATGAGCAGTTCTTC. This sequence encodes CASRLGLAGGWDNEQFF.

This clonotype occurred many times. This chain joins TRBV29-1 and TRBJ2-5; possible D gene TRBD2, 5 bases. This CDR3 has 12 amino acids. Trimming removed 6 bases at V and 5 bases at J, with 13 bases between. Germline-derived CDR1 and CDR2 are SQVTM and ANQGSEA. CDR3 DNA sequence: TGCAGCGTCTGGACTGGGGAGGAGACCCAGTACTTC. Its protein product is CSVWTGEETQYF.

This clonotype was recorded at least ten times. This chain connects TRBV12-3 or TRBV12-4 to TRBJ2-1; 7 bases line up with TRBD2. This CDR3 is built from 14 residues. V was clipped by 6 bases and J by 8 bases; unmatched bases: 10. Here the CDR3 reads CASSRGGSADEQFF. The CDR3 DNA reads TGTGCCAGCAGCCGTGGCGGGAGCGCGGATGAGCAGTTCTTC.

This clonotype was counted only a few times. The V gene is TRBV5-1, the J gene TRBJ2-1; D is unclear. CDR1 is SGHRS and CDR2 is YFSETQ in the germline V gene. CDR3 length equals 15 residues. The V end lost 2 bases, the J end lost 1 base, and 10 bases lay between the germline ends. The CDR3 DNA reads as TGCGCCAGCAGCTTAAGTAGTTTTTCCTACAATGAGCAGTTCTTC. Protein sequence: CASSLSSFSYNEQFF.